The rows below give T cell receptor beta chains drawn from one sample of a study of cytomegalovirus exposure and HLA in healthy donors. The data were produced by immunoSEQ multiplex PCR, yet TCRdb's version contains in-frame clones alone and is incomplete. The repertoire includes fewer than 120,000 clones, around four fifths of them detected once, and roughly 5.6% sits in the top ten. Sequencing was performed on PBMCs. All receptors derive from a man aged 30 to 45 in good health and CMV-seropositive. The CDR3 runs from the conserved cysteine through the conserved F or W. D genes are given only for firm matches. Size is omitted from some rows. Given values are once, few, many or a class for expanded clones.

CDR3nt,CDR3aa,v_gene,abundance,j_gene,d_gene
TGTGCCAGCAGCTTTGACAGGAATATAAACTACGAGCAGTACTTC,CASSFDRNINYEQYF,TRBV27,-,TRBJ2-7,-
TGTGCCAGCAGTGACAGGGAAGAGACCCAGTACTTC,CASSDREETQYF,TRBV25-1,few,TRBJ2-5,-
TGCGCCAGCAGCCCGAGCCGTCGGGAGGATCAGCCCCAGCATTTT,CASSPSRREDQPQHF,TRBV5-1,-,TRBJ1-5,-
TGTGCCAGCAGTTTTAGGGGACAGGGTGAGCAGTTCTTC,CASSFRGQGEQFF,TRBV28,-,TRBJ2-1,TRBD1
TGTGCCAGCAGCTCGCACAGCTACTCCTACAATGAGCAGTTCTTC,CASSSHSYSYNEQFF,TRBV7-6,-,TRBJ2-1,-
TGTGCCACCAGCAGAGTACGGGGACAGGGCACAGATACGCAGTATTTT,CATSRVRGQGTDTQYF,TRBV15,-,TRBJ2-3,TRBD1
TGTGCCAGCAGCTTAGGGGAGCGGGGGGGCCCGAATACGCAGTATTTT,CASSLGERGGPNTQYF,TRBV7-2,few,TRBJ2-3,TRBD2
TGTGCCTGGAGTGGGGGAGGGGGGACCCAGTACTTC,CAWSGGGGTQYF,TRBV30,once,TRBJ2-5,-
TGTGCCAGCAGCCCGGTCCGGGGACAGGGTCCTGGAAACACCATATATTTT,CASSPVRGQGPGNTIYF,TRBV7-6,-,TRBJ1-3,TRBD1
TGTGCCTGGAGTCCGGGTGGCACTGAAGCTTTCTTT,CAWSPGGTEAFF,TRBV30,few,TRBJ1-1,-
TGTGCCAGCAGCGGATCAGCGTCGATCTACGAGCAGTACTTC,CASSGSASIYEQYF,TRBV2,once,TRBJ2-7,-
TGTGCCAGCAGCTGGGACGGGAGGAATTCACCCCTCCACTTT,CASSWDGRNSPLHF,TRBV5-6,few,TRBJ1-6,-
TGTGCCTGGAGTCGGCGGACCTATACTAGCTCCTACAATGAGCAGTTCTTC,CAWSRRTYTSSYNEQFF,TRBV30,-,TRBJ2-1,-
TGCGCCAGCAGTGACGGCGGGGGCAGTGGAAACACCATATATTTT,CASSDGGGSGNTIYF,TRBV10-2,-,TRBJ1-3,-
TGTGCCAGCACCCGATCCAGGGGAAGCACAGATACGCAGTATTTT,CASTRSRGSTDTQYF,TRBV25-1,once,TRBJ2-3,-
TGCGCCAGCAGCCAAGCAGGGGGCGCTGGGGCCAACGTCCTGACTTTC,CASSQAGGAGANVLTF,TRBV4-3,many,TRBJ2-6,TRBD1
TGTGCCTCGAGACAGGGGACAGTCAACACCGGGGAGCTGTTTTTT,CASRQGTVNTGELFF,TRBV15,-,TRBJ2-2,TRBD1
TGTGCCAGTAGCCGGGGAAACACCATATATTTT,CASSRGNTIYF,TRBV19,few,TRBJ1-3,-
TGTGCCAGCAGCCGTGGAGAGGGATCCAGCTATAATTCACCCCTCCACTTT,CASSRGEGSSYNSPLHF,TRBV21-1,-,TRBJ1-6,-
TGTGCCAGCAGCTACGGGACAGGCGAGGAGGTTAATGAAAAACTGTTTTTT,CASSYGTGEEVNEKLFF,TRBV5-4,-,TRBJ1-4,TRBD1
TGTGCCAGCAGCCCGCGGGGTCGGTACGAGCAGTACTTC,CASSPRGRYEQYF,TRBV7-6,-,TRBJ2-7,-
TGTGCCAGCAGCTCTAACAGGGGAGATGAAAAACTGTTTTTT,CASSSNRGDEKLFF,TRBV12-1,few,TRBJ1-4,-
TGCGCCAGCGGACCGGGACAGGGGGCCTATTTTTTGTTCTTC,CASGPGQGAYFLFF,TRBV5-1,few,TRBJ2-1,TRBD1
TGTGCCAGCAGCCAAGGGACAGGGATGAACACTGAAGCTTTCTTT,CASSQGTGMNTEAFF,TRBV7-6,-,TRBJ1-1,TRBD1
TGTGCCAGCAGGATCTCTGAGGGTGAGACCCAGTACTTC,CASRISEGETQYF,TRBV2,-,TRBJ2-5,-
TGTGCCAGCAGCCAAGACTTCGAGCAGTACTTC,CASSQDFEQYF,TRBV4-2,once,TRBJ2-7,-
TGTGCCAGCAGAGCCCAAGGGGTATCGGGAGGACAGCCCCAGCATTTT,CASRAQGVSGGQPQHF,TRBV27,-,TRBJ1-5,-
TGTGCCAGCAGTGAAAGGACAGACTCAGCCTACGAGCAGTACTTC,CASSERTDSAYEQYF,TRBV25-1,-,TRBJ2-7,-
TGCGCCAGCAGCTTGGAAGGGGGACAGGAGGGAGAGACCCAGTACTTC,CASSLEGGQEGETQYF,TRBV5-1,-,TRBJ2-5,TRBD1
TGTGCCAGCAGTTTAGAAGGCGGGACCCAGTACTTC,CASSLEGGTQYF,TRBV27,few,TRBJ2-5,-
TGTGCTAGTGCCGTACAGGGAATTAATGAAAAACTGTTTTTT,CASAVQGINEKLFF,TRBV12-5,-,TRBJ1-4,-
TGTGCCAGCAGCCCCCAGGCGGGACTAAAAAATGAGCAGTTCTTC,CASSPQAGLKNEQFF,TRBV7-2,-,TRBJ2-1,TRBD2
TGTGCCAGCAGGGGGGGACTAACCACCGGGGAGCTGTTTTTT,CASRGGLTTGELFF,TRBV7-9,-,TRBJ2-2,TRBD2
TGCAGTGCTAGCGTCTTAGAGCAGTTCTTC,CSASVLEQFF,TRBV20-1,-,TRBJ2-1,-
TGTGCCAGCAGCGGGGGGGTCGTGTACAATGAGCAGTTCTTC,CASSGGVVYNEQFF,TRBV5-8,few,TRBJ2-1,TRBD2
TGTGCCAGTAGTAACAGGGAGAGGACTGAAAAACTGTTTTTT,CASSNRERTEKLFF,TRBV19,-,TRBJ1-4,-
TGTGCCAGCAGTTACTACAGAGTTAATGAAAAACTGTTTTTT,CASSYYRVNEKLFF,TRBV6-5,-,TRBJ1-4,-
TGTGCCAGCAGCTTGGTGGGAGTAGAGGAGACCCAGTACTTC,CASSLVGVEETQYF,TRBV5-4,-,TRBJ2-5,-
TGTGCCAGTTTATCCGGGACACGAATTGGGGAAGCTTTCTTT,CASLSGTRIGEAFF,TRBV19,few,TRBJ1-1,-
TGCGCCAGCAGCTTGGAAAGCGGGGAAAACTACAATGAGCAGTTCTTC,CASSLESGENYNEQFF,TRBV5-1,-,TRBJ2-1,TRBD2
TGCAGCGTTGTGGGCAGGAACACTGAAGCTTTCTTT,CSVVGRNTEAFF,TRBV29-1,-,TRBJ1-1,-
TGTGCCAGCAGTATTCAGGGGCGGGTTGGGGAGACCCAGTACTTC,CASSIQGRVGETQYF,TRBV2,-,TRBJ2-5,-
TGTGCCATCAGTGGGGGATTAAGGAGGGGACGGTGGGGGTACGAGCAGTACTTC,CAISGGLRRGRWGYEQYF,TRBV10-3,-,TRBJ2-7,-
TGTGCCAGCAGCCAATATCAGGGGAACCAAGTGACCCAGTACTTC,CASSQYQGNQVTQYF,TRBV14,-,TRBJ2-5,-